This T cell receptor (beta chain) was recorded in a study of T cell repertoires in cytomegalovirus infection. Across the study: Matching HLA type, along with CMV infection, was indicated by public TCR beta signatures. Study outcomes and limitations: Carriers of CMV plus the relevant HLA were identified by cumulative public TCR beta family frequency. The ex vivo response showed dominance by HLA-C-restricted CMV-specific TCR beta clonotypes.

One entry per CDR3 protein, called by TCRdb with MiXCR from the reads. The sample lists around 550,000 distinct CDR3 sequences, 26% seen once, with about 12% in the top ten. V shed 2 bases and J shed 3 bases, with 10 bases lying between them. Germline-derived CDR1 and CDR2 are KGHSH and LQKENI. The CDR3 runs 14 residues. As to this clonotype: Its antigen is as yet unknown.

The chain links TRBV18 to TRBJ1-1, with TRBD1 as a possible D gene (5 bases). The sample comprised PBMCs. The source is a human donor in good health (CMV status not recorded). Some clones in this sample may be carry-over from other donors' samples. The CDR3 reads CASSPKLGDTEAFF. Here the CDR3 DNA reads TGTGCCAGCTCACCAAAATTAGGGGACACTGAAGCTTTCTTT.